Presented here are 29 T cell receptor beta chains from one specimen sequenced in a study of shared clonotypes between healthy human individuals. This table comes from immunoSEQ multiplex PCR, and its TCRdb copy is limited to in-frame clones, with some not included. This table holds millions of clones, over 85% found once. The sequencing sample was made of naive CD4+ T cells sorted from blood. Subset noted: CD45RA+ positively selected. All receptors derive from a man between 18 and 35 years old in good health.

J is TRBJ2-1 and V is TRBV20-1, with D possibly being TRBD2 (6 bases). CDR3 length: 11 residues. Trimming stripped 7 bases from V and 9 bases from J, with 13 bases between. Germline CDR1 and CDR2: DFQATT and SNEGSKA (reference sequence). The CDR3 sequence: CSGTSGREQFF. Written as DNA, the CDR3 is TGCAGTGGGACAAGCGGGCGTGAGCAGTTCTTC.

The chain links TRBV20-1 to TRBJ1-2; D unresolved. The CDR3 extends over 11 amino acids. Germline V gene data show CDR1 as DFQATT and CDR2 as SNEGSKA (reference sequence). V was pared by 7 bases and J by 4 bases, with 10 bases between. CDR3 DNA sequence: TGCAGTGTTGCCGGGATCTATGGCTACACCTTC. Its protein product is CSVAGIYGYTF.

The CDR3 here is CASSNGHPSGANVLTF. The CDR3 nucleotides are TGTGCCAGCAGCAATGGACATCCCTCTGGGGCCAACGTCCTGACTTTC. This chain uses TRBV7-9 with TRBJ2-6; D may be TRBD1 (5 bases). Deletions cut 5 bases from V and 0 bases from J, with 11 bases between. CDR1 and CDR2 from the germline V gene are SEHNR and FQNEAQ (reference sequence). CDR3 length: 16 amino acids.

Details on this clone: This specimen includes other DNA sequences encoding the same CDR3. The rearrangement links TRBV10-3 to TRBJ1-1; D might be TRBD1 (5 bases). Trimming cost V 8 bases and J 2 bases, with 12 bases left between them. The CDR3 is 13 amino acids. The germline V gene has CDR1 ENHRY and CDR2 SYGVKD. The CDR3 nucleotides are TGTGCCATCTCTCCAGGGACCAACACTGAAGCTTTCTTT. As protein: CAISPGTNTEAFF.

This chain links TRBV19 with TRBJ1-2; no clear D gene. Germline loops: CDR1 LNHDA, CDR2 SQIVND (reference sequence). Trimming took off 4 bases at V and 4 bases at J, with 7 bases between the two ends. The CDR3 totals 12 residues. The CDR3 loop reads CASSKDAYGYTF. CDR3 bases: TGTGCCAGTAGTAAAGACGCCTATGGCTACACCTTC.

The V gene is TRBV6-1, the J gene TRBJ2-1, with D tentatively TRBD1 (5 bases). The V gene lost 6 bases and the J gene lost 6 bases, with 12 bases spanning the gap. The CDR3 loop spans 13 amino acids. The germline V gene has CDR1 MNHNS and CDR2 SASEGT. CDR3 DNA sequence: TGTGCCAGCAGGCGACAGTTTAGCAATGAGCAGTTCTTC. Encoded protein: CASRRQFSNEQFF.

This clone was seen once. The CDR3 DNA is TGTGCCAGCAGCCCAACAAAGGACCGGCCCCAGCATTTT. Translating it yields CASSPTKDRPQHF. The rearrangement uses TRBV6-5 and TRBJ1-5; D gene uncertain. Trimming left V 6 bases short and J 9 bases short, with 15 bases between. Germline CDR1 is MNHEY and CDR2 is SVGAGI. This CDR3 region has 13 residues.

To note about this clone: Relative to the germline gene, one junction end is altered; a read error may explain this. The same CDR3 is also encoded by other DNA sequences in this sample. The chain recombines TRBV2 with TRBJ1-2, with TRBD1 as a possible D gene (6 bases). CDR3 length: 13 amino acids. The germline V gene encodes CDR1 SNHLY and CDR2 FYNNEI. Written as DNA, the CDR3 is TGTGCCAGCAGTGACAGGGGAAACTACGGCTACACCTTC. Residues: CASSDRGNYGYTF.

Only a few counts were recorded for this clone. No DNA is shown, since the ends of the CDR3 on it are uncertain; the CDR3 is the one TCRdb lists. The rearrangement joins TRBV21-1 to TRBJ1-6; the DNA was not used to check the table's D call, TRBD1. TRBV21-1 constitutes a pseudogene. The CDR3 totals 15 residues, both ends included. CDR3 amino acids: CASRKTFAPGSPLHF.

The DNA for the CDR3 is TGTGCCAGCAGCCCCGGAAGGGGACAGCCCCAGCATTTT. This gives the protein CASSPGRGQPQHF. The V and J genes are TRBV7-2 and TRBJ1-5; D possibly corresponds to TRBD1 (5 bases). Germline CDR1 SGHTA, CDR2 FQGNSA. The CDR3 length is 13 residues. The V end lost 5 bases, the J end lost 7 bases, and 12 bases lay between the germline ends.

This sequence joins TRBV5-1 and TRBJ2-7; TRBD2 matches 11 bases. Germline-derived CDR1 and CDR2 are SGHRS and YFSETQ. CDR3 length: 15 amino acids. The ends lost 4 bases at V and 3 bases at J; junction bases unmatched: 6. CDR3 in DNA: TGCGCCAGCAGCGCGGGGACTAGCGGAGTCTACGAGCAGTACTTC. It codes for CASSAGTSGVYEQYF.

CDR3 residues: CAWSVGNSNQPQHF. Written as DNA, the CDR3 is TGTGCCTGGAGTGTGGGCAATAGCAATCAGCCCCAGCATTTT. V and J are TRBV30 and TRBJ1-5; D gene ambiguous. Per germline, CDR1 GTSNPN and CDR2 SVGIG (reference sequence). The CDR3 is 14 amino acids. Deletions cut 0 bases from V and 0 bases from J, with 6 bases between.

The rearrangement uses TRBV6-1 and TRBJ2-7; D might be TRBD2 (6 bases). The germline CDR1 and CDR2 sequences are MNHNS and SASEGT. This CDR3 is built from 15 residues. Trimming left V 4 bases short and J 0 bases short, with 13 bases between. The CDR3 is CASSVMDGGSYEQYF. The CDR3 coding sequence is TGTGCCAGCAGTGTGATGGACGGGGGCTCCTACGAGCAGTACTTC.

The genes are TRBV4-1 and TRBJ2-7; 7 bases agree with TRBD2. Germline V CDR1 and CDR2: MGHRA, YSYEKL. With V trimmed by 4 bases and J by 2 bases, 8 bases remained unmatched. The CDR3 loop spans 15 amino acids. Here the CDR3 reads CASSLAGQGPYEQYF. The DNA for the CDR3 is TGCGCCAGCAGCCTAGCGGGCCAGGGCCCCTACGAGCAGTACTTC.

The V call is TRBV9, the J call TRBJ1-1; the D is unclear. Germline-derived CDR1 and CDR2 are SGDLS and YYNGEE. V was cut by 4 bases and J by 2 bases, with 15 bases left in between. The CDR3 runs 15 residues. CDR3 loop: CASSRVGSTNTEAFF. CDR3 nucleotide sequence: TGTGCCAGCAGCAGGGTGGGCAGCACTAACACTGAAGCTTTCTTT.

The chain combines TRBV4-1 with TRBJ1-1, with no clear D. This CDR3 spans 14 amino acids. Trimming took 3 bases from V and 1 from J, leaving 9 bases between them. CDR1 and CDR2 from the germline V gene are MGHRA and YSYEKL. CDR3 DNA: TGCGCCAGCAGCCAGGGAAGGGAGAACACTGAAGCTTTCTTT. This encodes CASSQGRENTEAFF.

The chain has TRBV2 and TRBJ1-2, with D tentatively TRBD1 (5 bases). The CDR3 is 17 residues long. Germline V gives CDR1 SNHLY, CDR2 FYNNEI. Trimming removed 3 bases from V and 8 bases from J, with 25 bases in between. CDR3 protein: CASSESGPSSIWGGYTF. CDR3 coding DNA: TGTGCCAGCAGTGAGTCAGGGCCTTCATCCATTTGGGGAGGCTACACCTTC.

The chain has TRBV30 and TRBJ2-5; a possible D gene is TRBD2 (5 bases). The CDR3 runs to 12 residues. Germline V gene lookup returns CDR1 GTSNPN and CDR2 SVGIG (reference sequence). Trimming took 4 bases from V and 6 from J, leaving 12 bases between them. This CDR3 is CAWTTSAKTQYF. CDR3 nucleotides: TGTGCCTGGACCACTAGTGCGAAGACCCAGTACTTC.

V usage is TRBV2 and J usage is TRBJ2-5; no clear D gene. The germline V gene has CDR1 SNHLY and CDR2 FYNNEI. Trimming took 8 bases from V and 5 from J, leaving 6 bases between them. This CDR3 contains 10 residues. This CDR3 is CASGLETQYF. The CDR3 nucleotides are TGTGCCAGCGGTCTGGAGACCCAGTACTTC.

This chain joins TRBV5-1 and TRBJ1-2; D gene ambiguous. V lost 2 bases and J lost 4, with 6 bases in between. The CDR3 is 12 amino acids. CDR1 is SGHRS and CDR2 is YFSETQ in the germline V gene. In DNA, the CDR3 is TGCGCCAGCAGCTTCTGGGGCTATGGCTACACCTTC. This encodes CASSFWGYGYTF.

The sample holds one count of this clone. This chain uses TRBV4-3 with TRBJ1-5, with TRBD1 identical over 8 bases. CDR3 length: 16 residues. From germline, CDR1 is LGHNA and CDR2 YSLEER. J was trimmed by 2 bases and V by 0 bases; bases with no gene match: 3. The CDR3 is CASSQDDRGRNQPQHF. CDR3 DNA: TGCGCCAGCAGCCAAGATGACAGGGGACGCAATCAGCCCCAGCATTTT.

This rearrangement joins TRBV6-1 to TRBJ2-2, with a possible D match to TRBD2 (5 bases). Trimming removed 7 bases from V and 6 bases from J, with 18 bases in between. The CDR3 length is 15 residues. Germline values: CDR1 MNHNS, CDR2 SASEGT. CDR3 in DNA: TGTGCCAGCACCTTGGGGAGTAGTCTCTCCGGGGAGCTGTTTTTT. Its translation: CASTLGSSLSGELFF.

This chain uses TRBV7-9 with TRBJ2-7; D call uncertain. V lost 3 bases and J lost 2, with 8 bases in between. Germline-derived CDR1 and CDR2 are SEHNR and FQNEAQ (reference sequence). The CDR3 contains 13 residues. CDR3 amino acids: CASSFDPTYEQYF. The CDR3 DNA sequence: TGTGCCAGCAGCTTTGACCCAACCTACGAGCAGTACTTC.

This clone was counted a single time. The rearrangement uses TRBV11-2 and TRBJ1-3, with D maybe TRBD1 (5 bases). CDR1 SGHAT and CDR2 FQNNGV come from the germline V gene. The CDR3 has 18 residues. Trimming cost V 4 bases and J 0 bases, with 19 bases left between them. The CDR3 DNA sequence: TGTGCCAGCAGCTACTACCTTGGGACCTTTTTCTCTGGAAACACCATATATTTT. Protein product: CASSYYLGTFFSGNTIYF.

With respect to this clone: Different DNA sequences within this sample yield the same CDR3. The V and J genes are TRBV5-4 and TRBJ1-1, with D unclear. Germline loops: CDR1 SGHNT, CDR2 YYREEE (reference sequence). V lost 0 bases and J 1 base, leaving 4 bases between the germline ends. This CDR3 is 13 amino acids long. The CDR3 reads CASSLGRNTEAFF. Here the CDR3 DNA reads TGTGCCAGCAGCTTGGGTAGGAACACTGAAGCTTTCTTT.

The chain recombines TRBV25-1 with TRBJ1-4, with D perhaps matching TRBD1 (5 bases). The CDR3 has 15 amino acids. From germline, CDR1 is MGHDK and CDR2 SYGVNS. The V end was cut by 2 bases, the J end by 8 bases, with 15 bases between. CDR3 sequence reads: CASSERRGQFEKLFF. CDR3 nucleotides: TGTGCCAGCAGTGAACGGAGGGGCCAGTTCGAAAAACTGTTTTTT.

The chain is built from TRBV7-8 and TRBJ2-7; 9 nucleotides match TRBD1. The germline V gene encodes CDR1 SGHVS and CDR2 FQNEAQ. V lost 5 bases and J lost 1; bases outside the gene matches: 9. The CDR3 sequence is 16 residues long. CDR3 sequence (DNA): TGTGCCAGCAGCCTAACGGCCGGGACAGGGTCCTACGAGCAGTACTTC. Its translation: CASSLTAGTGSYEQYF.

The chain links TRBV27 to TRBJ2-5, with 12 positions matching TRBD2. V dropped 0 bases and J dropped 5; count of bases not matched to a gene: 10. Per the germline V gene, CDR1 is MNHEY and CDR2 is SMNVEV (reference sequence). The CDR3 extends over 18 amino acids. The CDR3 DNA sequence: TGTGCCAGCAGTTTATCGATTGCTAGCGGGGGGGCGTGGGAGACCCAGTACTTC. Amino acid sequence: CASSLSIASGGAWETQYF.

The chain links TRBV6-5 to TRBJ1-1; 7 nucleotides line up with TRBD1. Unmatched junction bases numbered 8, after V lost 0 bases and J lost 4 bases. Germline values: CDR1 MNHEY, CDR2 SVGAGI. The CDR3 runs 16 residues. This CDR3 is CASSYSYRGQTTEAFF. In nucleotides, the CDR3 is TGTGCCAGCAGTTACTCATATCGGGGACAGACCACTGAAGCTTTCTTT.